This entry describes one T cell receptor beta chain. The antigen remains undetermined. As for the donors, each was a healthy bone marrow donor. 13 Jbeta primers and 60 Vbeta primers were used for the PCR. The assay was immunoSEQ multiplex PCR, and TCRdb's table has in-frame clones only and misses some. The sample includes approximately 250,000 clones, roughly 81% of them seen just once. The CDR3 is 12 amino acids. The germline V and J ends were trimmed by 4 bases and 5 bases, with 6 bases remaining between them. Germline values: CDR1 MNHNS, CDR2 SASEGT. This sample was included in a study of cytomegalovirus exposure and HLA in healthy donors. Whole-study context: Early on, a data release was issued that held approximately 92 million unique TCRs from HLA-typed donors. Study-level points and caveats: Later analysis demonstrated an association between a missense DCLRE1C variant and TCR beta V- and J-gene trimming. Some V segments, TRBV6-2 and TRBV6-3 among them, were indistinguishable and were therefore excluded.

This clonotype was sampled from a girl aged 2 to 9 in good health and CMV-seronegative. Material for sequencing was PBMCs. This chain links TRBV6-1 with TRBJ2-1; D not resolved. The CDR3, as DNA: TGTGCCAGCAGTGTACGGGACAATGAGCAGTTCTTC. Translating it yields CASSVRDNEQFF.